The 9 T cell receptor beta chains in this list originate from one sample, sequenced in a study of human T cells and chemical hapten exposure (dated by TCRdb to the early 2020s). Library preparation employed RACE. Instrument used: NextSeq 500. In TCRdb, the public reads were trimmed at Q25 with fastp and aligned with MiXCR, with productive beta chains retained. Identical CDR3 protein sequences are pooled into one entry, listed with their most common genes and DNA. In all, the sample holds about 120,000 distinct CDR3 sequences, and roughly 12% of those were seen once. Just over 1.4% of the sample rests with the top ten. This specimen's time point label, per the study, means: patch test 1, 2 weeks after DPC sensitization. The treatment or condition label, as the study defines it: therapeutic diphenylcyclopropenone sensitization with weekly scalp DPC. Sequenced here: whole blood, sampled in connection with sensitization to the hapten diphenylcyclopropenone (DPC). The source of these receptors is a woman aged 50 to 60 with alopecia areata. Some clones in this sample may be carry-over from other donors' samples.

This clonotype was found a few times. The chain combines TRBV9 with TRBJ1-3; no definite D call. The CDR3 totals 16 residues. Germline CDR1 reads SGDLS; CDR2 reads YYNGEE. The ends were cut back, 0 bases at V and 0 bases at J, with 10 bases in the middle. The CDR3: CASSVESVVSGNTIYF. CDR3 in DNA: TGTGCCAGCAGCGTAGAATCAGTCGTCTCTGGAAACACCATATATTTT.

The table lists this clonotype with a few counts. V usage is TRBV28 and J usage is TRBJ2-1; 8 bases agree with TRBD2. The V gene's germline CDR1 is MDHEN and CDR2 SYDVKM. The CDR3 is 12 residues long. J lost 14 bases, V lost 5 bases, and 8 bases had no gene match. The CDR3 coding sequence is TGTGCCAGCAGTCTAGTAGCGGGATTGAAGTTCTTC. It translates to CASSLVAGLKFF.

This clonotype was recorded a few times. CDR3 in amino acids: CASSPGLAGRNEQFF. DNA for the CDR3: TGTGCCAGCAGTCCAGGACTAGCGGGGAGGAATGAGCAGTTCTTC. V gene TRBV28 combines with J gene TRBJ2-1, with 12 bases that match TRBD2. Germline CDR1 reads MDHEN; CDR2 reads SYDVKM. V dropped 5 bases and J dropped 7; count of bases not matched to a gene: 6. The CDR3 contains 15 residues.

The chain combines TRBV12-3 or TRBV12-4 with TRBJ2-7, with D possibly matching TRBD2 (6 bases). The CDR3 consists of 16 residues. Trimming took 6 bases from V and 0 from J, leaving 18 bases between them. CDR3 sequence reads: CASRKEGGGNSYEQYF. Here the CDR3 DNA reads TGTGCCAGCAGGAAGGAGGGAGGCGGGAACTCCTACGAGCAGTACTTC.

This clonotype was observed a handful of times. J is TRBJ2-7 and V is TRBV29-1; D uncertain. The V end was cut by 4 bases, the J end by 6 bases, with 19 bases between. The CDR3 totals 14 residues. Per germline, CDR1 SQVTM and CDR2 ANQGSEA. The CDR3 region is CSVASHQALLEQYF. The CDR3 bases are TGCAGCGTTGCTTCGCACCAGGCACTCCTCGAGCAGTACTTC.

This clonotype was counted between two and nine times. CDR3 amino acids: CASSLPAGGIAEAFF. Written as DNA, the CDR3 is TGTGCCAGCAGCTTACCCGCAGGGGGTATCGCTGAAGCTTTCTTT. This chain connects TRBV11-2 to TRBJ1-1; 7 bases are shared with TRBD1. Trimming took 2 bases from V and 6 from J; bases not matched to a gene: 9. The CDR3 runs 15 residues. Germline CDR1 reads SGHAT; CDR2 reads FQNNGV.

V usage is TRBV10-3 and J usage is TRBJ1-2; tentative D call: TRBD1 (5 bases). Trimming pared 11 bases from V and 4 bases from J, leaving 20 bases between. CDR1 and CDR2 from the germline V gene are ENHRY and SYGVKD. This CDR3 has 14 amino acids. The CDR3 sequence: CAAQGRGRSYGYTF. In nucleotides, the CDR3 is TGTGCCGCCCAAGGTCGGGGGAGGAGCTATGGCTACACCTTC.

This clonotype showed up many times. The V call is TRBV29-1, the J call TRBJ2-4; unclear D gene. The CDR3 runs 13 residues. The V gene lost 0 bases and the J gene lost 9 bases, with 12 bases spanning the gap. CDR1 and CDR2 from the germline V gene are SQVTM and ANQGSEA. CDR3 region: CSVEETASSIQYF. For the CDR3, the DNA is TGCAGCGTTGAAGAGACTGCCTCCAGCATTCAGTACTTC.

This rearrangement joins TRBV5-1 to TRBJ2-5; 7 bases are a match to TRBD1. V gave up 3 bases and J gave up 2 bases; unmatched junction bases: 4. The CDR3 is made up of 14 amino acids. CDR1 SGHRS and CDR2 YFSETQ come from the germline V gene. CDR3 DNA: TGCGCCAGCAGCTACCGGGACAGACAAGAGACCCAGTACTTC. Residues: CASSYRDRQETQYF.